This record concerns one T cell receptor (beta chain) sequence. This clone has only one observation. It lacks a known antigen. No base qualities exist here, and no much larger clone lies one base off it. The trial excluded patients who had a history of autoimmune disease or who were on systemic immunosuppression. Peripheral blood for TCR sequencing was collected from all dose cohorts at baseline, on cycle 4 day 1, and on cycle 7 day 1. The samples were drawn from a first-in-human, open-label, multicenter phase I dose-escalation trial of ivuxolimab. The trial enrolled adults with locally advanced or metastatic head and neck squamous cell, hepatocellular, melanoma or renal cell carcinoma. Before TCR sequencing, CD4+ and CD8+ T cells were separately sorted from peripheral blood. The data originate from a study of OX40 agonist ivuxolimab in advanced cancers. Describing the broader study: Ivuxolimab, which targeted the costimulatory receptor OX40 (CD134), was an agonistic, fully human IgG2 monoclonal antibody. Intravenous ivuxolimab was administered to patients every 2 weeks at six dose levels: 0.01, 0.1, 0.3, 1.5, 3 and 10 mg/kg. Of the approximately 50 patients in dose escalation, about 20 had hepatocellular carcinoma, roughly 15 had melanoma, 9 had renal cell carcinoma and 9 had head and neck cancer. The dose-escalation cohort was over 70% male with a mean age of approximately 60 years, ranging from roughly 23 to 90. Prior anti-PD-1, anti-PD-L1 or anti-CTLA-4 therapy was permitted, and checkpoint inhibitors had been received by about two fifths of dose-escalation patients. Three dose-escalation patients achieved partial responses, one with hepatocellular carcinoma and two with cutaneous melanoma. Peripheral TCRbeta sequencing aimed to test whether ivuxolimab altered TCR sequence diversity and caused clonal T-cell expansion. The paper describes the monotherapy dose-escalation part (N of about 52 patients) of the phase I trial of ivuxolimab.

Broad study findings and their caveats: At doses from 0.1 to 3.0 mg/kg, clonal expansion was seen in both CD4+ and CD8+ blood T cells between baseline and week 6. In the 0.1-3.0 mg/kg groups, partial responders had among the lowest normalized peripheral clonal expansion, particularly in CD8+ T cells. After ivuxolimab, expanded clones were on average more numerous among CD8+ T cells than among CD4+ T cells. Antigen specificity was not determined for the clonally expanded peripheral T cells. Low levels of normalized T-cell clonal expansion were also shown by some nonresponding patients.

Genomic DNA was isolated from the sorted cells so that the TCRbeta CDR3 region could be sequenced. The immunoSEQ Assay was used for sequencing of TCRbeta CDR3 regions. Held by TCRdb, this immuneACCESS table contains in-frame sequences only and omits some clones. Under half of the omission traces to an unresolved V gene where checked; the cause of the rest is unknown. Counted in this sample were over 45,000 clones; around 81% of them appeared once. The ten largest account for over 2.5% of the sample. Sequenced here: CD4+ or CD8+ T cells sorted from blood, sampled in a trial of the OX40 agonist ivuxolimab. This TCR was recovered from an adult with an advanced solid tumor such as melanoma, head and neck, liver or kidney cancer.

The nucleotides read TGTGCCAGCAGTGAGTCGCAGGGCAATCAGCCCCAGCATTTT. Its translation reads: CASSESQGNQPQHF. The V gene is TRBV6-1 and the J gene is TRBJ1-5, with the D gene not confidently named. The CDR3 contains 14 residues, cysteine and phenylalanine counted. The kept DNA is CDR3 alone, 42 bases in frame from the first base. Per the germline V gene, MNHNS is the CDR1 and SASEGT is the CDR2. V gives up 3 bases and J gives up 2 bases, and the segment between their germline ends measures 8 bases.